These T cell receptor beta chains were read from a single sample in a study of blood T cell repertoires in COVID-19. Assay: immunoSEQ multiplex PCR; the TCRdb copy retains only in-frame clones and omits some. This sample has about 190,000 clones, with nearly 85% found just once. The sequenced sample was peripheral blood. The receptors come from a woman aged 25 to 45 with acute or convalescent COVID-19. Each CDR3 is given with its conserved first and last residue. D genes are given only for firm matches. Expanded clones are given a class, and other clones once, few, many or no size at all.

V,J,D,size,DNA,CDR3
TRBV19,TRBJ1-1,.,.,TGTGCCAGTAGTATTAGGGCCGGGATGAACACTGAAGCTTTCTTT,CASSIRAGMNTEAFF
TRBV28,TRBJ1-4,.,.,TGTGCCAGCAGTTTGATTCCGGGACAAGCGGAAAAACTGTTTTTT,CASSLIPGQAEKLFF
TRBV28,TRBJ2-7,.,.,TGTGCCAGCAGCCGCAGGCCCAACGAGCAGTACTTC,CASSRRPNEQYF
TRBV3-1/TRBV3-2,TRBJ2-3,TRBD2,once,TGTGCCAGCAGCCAAGATGTGACTAGCGGCGATACGCAGTATTTT,CASSQDVTSGDTQYF
TRBV29-1,TRBJ2-7,.,once,TGCAGCGTTGTCCCACGGTTTTCCTACGAGCAGTACTTC,CSVVPRFSYEQYF
TRBV3-1/TRBV3-2,TRBJ2-3,TRBD2,.,TGTGCCAGCGGGGTACTAGCGGGAGATTCTAGCACAGATACGCAGTATTTT,CASGVLAGDSSTDTQYF
TRBV27,TRBJ2-5,.,.,TGTGCCAGTAGGACTGGAGGACCCCAAGAGACCCAGTACTTC,CASRTGGPQETQYF
TRBV10-1,TRBJ2-1,TRBD2,.,TGCGCCAGCAGTGAGGGACTAGCGGGAGTCCCCAATGAGCAGTTCTTC,CASSEGLAGVPNEQFF
TRBV27,TRBJ2-7,.,.,TGTGCCAGCAGTTCTGGGGGGGGGCCCTACGAGCAGTACTTC,CASSSGGGPYEQYF
TRBV30,TRBJ1-1,.,.,TGTGCCTGGAGTGTTGCGAGGTACACTGAAGCTTTCTTT,CAWSVARYTEAFF
TRBV15,TRBJ1-5,TRBD1,.,TGTGCCACCAGCAAGACAGGGGTGGGTCAGCCCCAGCATTTT,CATSKTGVGQPQHF
TRBV5-4,TRBJ1-4,.,.,TGTGCCAGCAGCAAGATCGACAGAGAGAATGAAAAACTGTTTTTT,CASSKIDRENEKLFF
TRBV6-2/TRBV6-3,TRBJ2-7,TRBD2,.,TGTGCCAGCAGCCGGGGACTAGCGGAGGAACTCTCCTACGAGCAGTACTTC,CASSRGLAEELSYEQYF
TRBV9,TRBJ2-6,TRBD2,.,TGTGCCAGCAGCGCCGACTTAGAAGCGGGATTCTCTGGGGCCAACGTCCTGACTTTC,CASSADLEAGFSGANVLTF
TRBV15,TRBJ2-1,TRBD2,.,TGTGCCACCAGCAGCCCCAAGACTAGCGGGAGGTACTCCTACAATGAGCAGTTCTTC,CATSSPKTSGRYSYNEQFF
TRBV12-3/TRBV12-4,TRBJ2-1,.,.,TGTGCCAGCAGTTTAGTCGAGTACAATGAGCAGTTCTTC,CASSLVEYNEQFF